The present entry profiles one T cell receptor (beta chain) with its context. These data are taken from a study of blood T cell repertoires in COVID-19. Overall study context: There were acute and convalescent COVID-19 samples, and they came from the United States, Italy and Spain. From T cells, B-cell-depleted T cells, or PBMCs came the material, which was cDNA or gDNA.

Patients from Seattle were sampled longitudinally, starting during active infection. In the original processing: The assay estimated nucleated cells by amplifying reference gene primers. The table came from immunoSEQ multiplex PCR; TCRdb's copy has only in-frame clones and leaves some out. That table gives V, J and clone size, and the DNA gave D and trimming. This table holds 50,000 to 75,000 clones, roughly 80% found once. Trimming pared 6 bases from V and 1 base from J, leaving 10 bases between. Looked up from germline, CDR1 is MDHEN and CDR2 is SYDVKM. The CDR3 loop spans 14 amino acids. The chain uses TRBV28 and TRBJ1-3; D is ambiguous. Sequencing was done on a sample of peripheral blood. The receptor was isolated from a man between 60 and 75 years old with COVID-19, enrolled during active disease. Here the CDR3 reads CASRPPGSGNTIYF. CDR3 coding DNA: TGTGCCAGCAGGCCCCCGGGATCTGGAAACACCATATATTTT.